This is a list of T cell receptor beta chains from one sample in a study of blood T cell repertoires in COVID-19. TCRdb keeps only in-frame clones here, not all; method: immunoSEQ multiplex PCR. The sample has 140,000 to 150,000 clones; over 75% are singletons. What was sequenced was peripheral blood. The receptor set was obtained from a young man with COVID-19, enrolled during active disease. CDR3s include the opening cysteine and the closing phenylalanine or tryptophan. Fields, in order: J gene, D gene, V gene, clone size, CDR3 protein, CDR3 DNA. A D gene is named only where the DNA matches it firmly. Not every row has a clone size; where given, it reads once, few, many or a size class.

>TRBJ2-1|TRBD1|TRBV15|-
CATTQGTLSYNEQFF
TGTGCCACCACACAGGGGACCCTCTCCTACAATGAGCAGTTCTTC
>TRBJ1-5|TRBD1|TRBV4-2|-
CASSQGTGSQPQHF
TGTGCCAGCAGCCAAGGGACAGGGAGTCAGCCCCAGCATTTT
>TRBJ2-7|-|TRBV6-6|-
CASSYSMDSYYEQYF
TGTGCCAGCAGTTACTCGATGGACAGCTACTACGAGCAGTACTTC
>TRBJ2-7|-|TRBV30|-
CAWKTRSYEQYF
TGTGCCTGGAAAACCCGGTCCTACGAGCAGTACTTC
>TRBJ2-2|TRBD2|TRBV5-1|-
CASSLELRGAGTGELFF
TGCGCCAGCAGCTTGGAGTTGCGGGGGGCGGGCACCGGGGAGCTGTTTTTT
>TRBJ2-6|TRBD1|TRBV6-4|-
CASSPTGAGSIGANVLTF
TGTGCCAGCAGCCCTACAGGGGCAGGGAGTATTGGGGCCAACGTCCTGACTTTC
>TRBJ2-5|TRBD2|TRBV11-1|-
CASSPGLAGRETQYF
TGTGCCAGCAGCCCGGGACTAGCGGGAAGGGAGACCCAGTACTTC
>TRBJ2-1|TRBD2|TRBV24-1|-
CATSEPGLGRADEQFF
TGTGCCACCAGTGAACCTGGACTAGGACGGGCCGATGAGCAGTTCTTC
>TRBJ2-7|TRBD2|TRBV6-2/TRBV6-3|-
CASSQRTSGSEF
TGTGCCAGCAGCCAAAGGACTAGCGGGAGTGAATTC
>TRBJ2-5|-|TRBV28|-
CASRMGGAAGETQYF
TGTGCCAGCAGGATGGGCGGGGCGGCAGGAGAGACCCAGTACTTC
>TRBJ1-2|-|TRBV2|-
CASSYDTLSNYGYTF
TGTGCCAGCAGTTACGACACCCTCTCTAACTATGGCTACACCTTC
>TRBJ2-3|-|TRBV28|-
CASSLDTWERRDTQYF
TGTGCCAGCAGTTTGGATACGTGGGAGAGGCGGGATACGCAGTATTTT
>TRBJ2-7|TRBD2|TRBV19|-
CASSPASGSYEQYF
TGTGCCAGTAGTCCGGCTAGCGGGAGTTACGAGCAGTACTTC
>TRBJ1-1|-|TRBV6-1|-
CASSEAPGVKAFF
TGTGCCAGCAGTGAAGCTCCGGGTGTGAAAGCTTTCTTT
>TRBJ2-5|-|TRBV24-1|-
CATSVWRGLQETQYF
TGTGCCACCAGTGTATGGAGGGGCCTCCAAGAGACCCAGTACTTC
>TRBJ2-7|TRBD2|TRBV7-2|-
CASSTTSGRYEQYF
TGTGCCAGCAGCACGACTAGCGGGAGGTACGAGCAGTACTTC
>TRBJ2-1|-|TRBV28|-
CASSLGRTGLNEQFF
TGTGCCAGCAGTTTAGGTCGCACAGGGTTAAATGAGCAGTTCTTC
>TRBJ1-3|-|TRBV28|-
CASSWAGDGNTIYF
TGTGCCAGCAGTTGGGCAGGGGATGGAAACACCATATATTTT
>TRBJ2-7|-|TRBV6-1|-
CASSDLPGVSYEQYF
TGTGCCAGCAGTGACCTTCCAGGGGTCTCCTACGAGCAGTACTTC
>TRBJ2-7|-|TRBV7-8|-
CASSLAGLLGEQYF
TGTGCCAGCAGCTTAGCTGGCCTTCTCGGGGAGCAGTACTTC
>TRBJ2-5|-|TRBV7-2|-
CASSWNKQGLETQYF
TGTGCCAGCAGCTGGAATAAGCAGGGCTTGGAGACCCAGTACTTC
>TRBJ2-7|TRBD2|TRBV3-1/TRBV3-2|few
CASSQGTSGSGEQYF
TGTGCCAGCAGCCAGGGGACTAGCGGGAGTGGGGAGCAGTACTTC
>TRBJ1-2|-|TRBV5-1|-
CASSLSTSLYGYTF
TGCGCCAGCAGCTTGTCAACTTCCCTCTATGGCTACACCTTC
>TRBJ2-7|-|TRBV7-9|-
CASSLGALYYEQYF
TGTGCCAGCAGCTTAGGGGCCCTTTACTACGAGCAGTACTTC
>TRBJ1-6|-|TRBV19|once
CASSIRNSPLHF
TGTGCCAGTAGTATCAGAAATTCACCCCTCCACTTT
>TRBJ1-3|-|TRBV27|-
CASSPNGGGPGNTIYF
TGTGCCAGCAGCCCTAACGGCGGGGGGCCTGGAAACACCATATATTTT
>TRBJ2-2|TRBD2|TRBV11-2|-
CATMTSGRAGTGELFF
TGTGCCACCATGACTAGCGGGAGGGCCGGGACCGGGGAGCTGTTTTTT
>TRBJ2-3|TRBD2|TRBV19|-
CASSRTSGAAADTQYF
TGTGCCAGTAGTAGAACTAGCGGGGCAGCGGCAGATACGCAGTATTTT